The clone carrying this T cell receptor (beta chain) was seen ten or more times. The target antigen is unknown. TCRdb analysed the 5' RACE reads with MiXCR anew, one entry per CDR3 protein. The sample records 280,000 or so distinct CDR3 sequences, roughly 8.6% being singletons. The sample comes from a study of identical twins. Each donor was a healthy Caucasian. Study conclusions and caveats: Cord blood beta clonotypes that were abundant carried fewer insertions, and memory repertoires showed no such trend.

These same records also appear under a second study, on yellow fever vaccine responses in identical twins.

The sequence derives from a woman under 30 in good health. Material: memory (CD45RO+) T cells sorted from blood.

CDR3 nucleotides: TGTGCCAGCAGCTTCCAAGGGCGACGGAACATTCAGTACTTC. Amino acids: CASSFQGRRNIQYF. The gene calls are TRBV13 and TRBJ2-4; D gene uncertain. Germline loops: CDR1 PRHDT, CDR2 FYEKMQ (reference sequence). Trimming shortened V by 3 bases and J by 7 bases, and 13 bases separated the two germline ends. This CDR3 region has 14 residues.